The present T cell receptor beta chain was sequenced within a study of shared clonotypes between healthy human individuals. The overall study: Donors, aged 18 to 49, were a couple of women and a few men. General observations from the study: Sampling was confined to blood; repertoires within tissues likely differ.

In the case of this clone: The antigen is unknown.

Deep level was the assay's run setting. Approximately 30,000 T cell genomes, or approximately 280 ng DNA, went into unsorted PBMC replicate PCRs. Assay: immunoSEQ multiplex PCR; the TCRdb copy retains only in-frame clones and omits some. The table records hundreds of thousands of clones, around 75% of them present only once. The receptor was derived from a woman in her 40s in good health. Some clones in this sample may be carry-over from other donors' samples. What was sequenced was PBMCs.

DNA for the CDR3: TGTGCCACCGAACCACTAGCGGGAGGGCCCGGGGATGAGCAGTTCTTC. This translates into CATEPLAGGPGDEQFF. V and J are TRBV28 and TRBJ2-1, with 13 bases aligning to TRBD2. With V trimmed by 10 bases and J by 8 bases, 14 bases remained unmatched. Germline V lookup: CDR1 MDHEN, CDR2 SYDVKM. This CDR3 contains 16 residues.